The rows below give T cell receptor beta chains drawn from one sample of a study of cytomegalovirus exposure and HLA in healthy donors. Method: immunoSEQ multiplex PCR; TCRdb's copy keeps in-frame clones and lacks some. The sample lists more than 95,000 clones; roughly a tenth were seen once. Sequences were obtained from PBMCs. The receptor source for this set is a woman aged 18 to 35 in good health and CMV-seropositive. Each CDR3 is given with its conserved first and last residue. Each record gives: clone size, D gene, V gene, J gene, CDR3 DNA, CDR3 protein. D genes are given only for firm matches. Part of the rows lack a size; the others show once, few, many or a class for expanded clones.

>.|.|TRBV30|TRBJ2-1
TGTGCCTGGGCTCAGGGGTTCTATGAGCAGTTCTTC
CAWAQGFYEQFF
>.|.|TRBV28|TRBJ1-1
TGTGCCAGCAGACCATTTCTCGACAGGGAAGCTTTCTTT
CASRPFLDREAFF
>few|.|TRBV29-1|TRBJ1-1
TGCAGCCTAGGTGGCCAGGGGAAAGCTTTCTTT
CSLGGQGKAFF
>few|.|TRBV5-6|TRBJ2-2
TGTGCCAGCAGCTTGGGTTTTCAGGGGGCTAGCGGCTTCACCGGGGAGCTGTTTTTT
CASSLGFQGASGFTGELFF
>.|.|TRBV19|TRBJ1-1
TGTGCCAGTAGTATTAGCATGAACACTGAAGCTTTCTTT
CASSISMNTEAFF
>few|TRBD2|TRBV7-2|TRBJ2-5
TGTGCCAGCAGCTTAACGGCGGGAGTAGGAGAGACCCAGTACTTC
CASSLTAGVGETQYF
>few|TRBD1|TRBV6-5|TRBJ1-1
TGTGCCAGCAGAAAGGGACAGGGGGGCACTGAAGCTTTCTTT
CASRKGQGGTEAFF
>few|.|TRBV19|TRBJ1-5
TGTGCCAGTAGTATACCAGTAGGTGGGGGGAATTTTGAGCCCCAGCATTTT
CASSIPVGGGNFEPQHF
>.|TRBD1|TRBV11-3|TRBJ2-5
TGTGCCAGCAGCCTCGGGGACAGGGCCCTGGAAGAGACCCAGTACTTC
CASSLGDRALEETQYF
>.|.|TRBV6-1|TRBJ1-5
TGTGCCAGCAGTGAATGGGGGGGTCAGCCCCAGCATTTT
CASSEWGGQPQHF
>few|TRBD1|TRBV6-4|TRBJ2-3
TGTGCCACCCCGGACAGGGCGGCAGATACGCAGTATTTT
CATPDRAADTQYF
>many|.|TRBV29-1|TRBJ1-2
TGCAGCGTTGAAGATCGTAGCCACTCCTATGGCTACACCTTC
CSVEDRSHSYGYTF
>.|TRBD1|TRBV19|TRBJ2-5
TGTGCCAGTAGCCGGACAGGGTGGGAAGAGACCCAGTACTTC
CASSRTGWEETQYF
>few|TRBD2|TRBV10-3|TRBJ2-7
TGTGCCGCCGGGGGGAGGCGGAGGGAGGGCAACGAGCAGTACTTC
CAAGGRRREGNEQYF
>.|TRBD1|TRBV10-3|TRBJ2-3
TGTGCCATCAGTGATCCCCCCGACAGGGGTAACACAGATACGCAGTATTTT
CAISDPPDRGNTDTQYF
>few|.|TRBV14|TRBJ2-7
TGTGCCAGCAGCCAACTACCCGGCTACGAGCAGTACTTC
CASSQLPGYEQYF
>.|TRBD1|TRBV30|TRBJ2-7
TGTGCCTGGAGCGAGGTCGGACAGGGGATGTCCTACGAGCAGTACTTC
CAWSEVGQGMSYEQYF
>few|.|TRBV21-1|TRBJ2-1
TGTGCCAGCAGCAAATTTATGGGACATAGCTCCTACAATGAGCAGTTCTTC
CASSKFMGHSSYNEQFF
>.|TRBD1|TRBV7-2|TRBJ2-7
TGTGCCAGCAGCTTTACAGGGGACGAGCAGTACTTC
CASSFTGDEQYF
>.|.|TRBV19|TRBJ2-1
TGTGCCAGTAGAAGGCTAGCGAGCAATGAGCAGTTCTTC
CASRRLASNEQFF
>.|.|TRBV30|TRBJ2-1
TGTGCCTGGAGTGCCTTATCGTGGGGAGGTGAGCAGTTCTTC
CAWSALSWGGEQFF
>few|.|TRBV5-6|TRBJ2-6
TGTGCCAGCAGCTCACAATCCTCTGGGGCCAACGTCCTGACTTTC
CASSSQSSGANVLTF
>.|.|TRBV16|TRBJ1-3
TGTGCCAGCAGCCCGACTACAATAACCACCTCCATATATTTT
CASSPTTITTSIYF
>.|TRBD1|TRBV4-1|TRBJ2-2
TGCGCCAGCAGCAAGGGACAGGGATTGGGAACCGGGGAGCTGTTTTTT
CASSKGQGLGTGELFF
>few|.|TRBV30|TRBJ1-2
TGTGCCTGGAGTCAGGGCTCCGGGGGCTACACCTTC
CAWSQGSGGYTF
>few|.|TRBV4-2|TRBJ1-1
TGTGCCAGCAGCCAAGATCGACAGAACACTGAAGCTTTCTTT
CASSQDRQNTEAFF
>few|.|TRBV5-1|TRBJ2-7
TGCGCCAGCAGCTTGGGACAGCGAGCCTACGAGCAGTACTTC
CASSLGQRAYEQYF
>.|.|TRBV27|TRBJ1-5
TGTGCCAGCAGCAACCACGGGGGTAGCAATCAGCCCCAGCATTTT
CASSNHGGSNQPQHF
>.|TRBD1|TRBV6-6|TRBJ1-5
TGTGCCAGCAAGAAAGGACAGGGAGGACAGCCCCAGCATTTT
CASKKGQGGQPQHF
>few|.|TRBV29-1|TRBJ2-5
TGCAGCGTTGAGAGGACACGAGAGACCCAGTACTTC
CSVERTRETQYF
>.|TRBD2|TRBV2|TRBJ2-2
TGTGCCAGCAGTGCCCGCGGGAGTCCCACCGGGGAGCTGTTTTTT
CASSARGSPTGELFF
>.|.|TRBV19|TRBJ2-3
TGTGCCAGTAGTATAGGGCAGCAACTAGAGCAGTATTTT
CASSIGQQLEQYF